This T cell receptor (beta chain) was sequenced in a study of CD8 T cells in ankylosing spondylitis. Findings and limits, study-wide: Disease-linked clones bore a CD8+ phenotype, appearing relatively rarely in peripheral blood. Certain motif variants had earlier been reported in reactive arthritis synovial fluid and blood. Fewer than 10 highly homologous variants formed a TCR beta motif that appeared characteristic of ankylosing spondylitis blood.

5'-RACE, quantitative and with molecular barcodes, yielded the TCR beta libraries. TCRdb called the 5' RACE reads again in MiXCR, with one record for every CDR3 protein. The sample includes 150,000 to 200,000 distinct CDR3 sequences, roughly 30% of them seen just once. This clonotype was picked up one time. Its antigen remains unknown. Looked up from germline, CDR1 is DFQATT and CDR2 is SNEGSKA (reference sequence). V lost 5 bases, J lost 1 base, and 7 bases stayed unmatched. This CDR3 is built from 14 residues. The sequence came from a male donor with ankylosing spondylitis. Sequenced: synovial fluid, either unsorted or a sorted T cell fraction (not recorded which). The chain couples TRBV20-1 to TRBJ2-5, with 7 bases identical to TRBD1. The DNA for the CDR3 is TGCAGTGCTGAGGGGGCGAACACCCAAGAGACCCAGTACTTC. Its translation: CSAEGANTQETQYF.